This entry lists 2 T cell receptor beta chains sequenced from one sample in a study of T cell repertoires in cytomegalovirus infection. TCRdb passed the reads through MiXCR, listing each CDR3 protein once. This table holds a few hundred thousand distinct CDR3 sequences, 15% to 20% found once. Material for sequencing was PBMCs. These receptors were taken from a human donor in good health (CMV status not recorded). Some clones in this sample may be carry-over from other donors' samples.

As regards this clonotype: This sequence may be a read error, since a much larger clone differs from it by one base. The V and J genes are TRBV19 and TRBJ1-5; 7 bases line up with TRBD1. This CDR3 is 15 amino acids long. Germline V gives CDR1 LNHDA, CDR2 SQIVND (reference sequence). The CDR3 coding sequence is TGTGCCAGTACCCCGCGACAGGGCACAAATCAGCCCCCGCATTTT. Protein product: CASTPRQGTNQPPHF. The entire variable domain, with the rest obtained from reference TRBV19 and TRBJ1-5, is as follows: DGGITQSPKYLFRKEGQNVTLSCEQNLNHDAMYWYRQDPGQGLRLIYYSQIVNDFQKGDIAEGYSVSREKKESFPLTVTSAQKNPTAFYLCASTPRQGTNQPPHFGDGTRLSIL.

This clonotype was counted a few times. The V gene is TRBV5-5, the J gene TRBJ2-2, with D possibly being TRBD2 (5 bases). V lost 0 bases and J 1 base, leaving 7 bases between the germline ends. This CDR3 has 15 residues. The germline CDR1 and CDR2 sequences are SGHKS and YYEKEE (reference sequence). Here the CDR3 reads CASSLDGENTGELFF. CDR3 bases: TGTGCCAGCAGCTTGGACGGGGAGAACACCGGGGAGCTGTTTTTT.